The rows below give T cell receptor beta chains drawn from one sample of a study of post-analysis software for immune sequencing data. TCRdb passed the PCR reads through MiXCR, listing each CDR3 protein once. The data show 550,000 to 700,000 distinct CDR3 sequences, 40% to 50% seen once. The sequenced material came from blood. The receptors were sampled from a girl aged 5-17 years with multiple sclerosis. The CDR3 runs from the conserved cysteine through the conserved F or W. Fields, in order: CDR3 DNA, CDR3 protein, D gene, J gene, clone size, V gene. D genes are given only for firm matches. Part of the rows lack a size; the others show once, few, many or a class for expanded clones.

cdr3_nt: TGCGCCAGCAGACAGGCCTACGAGCAGTACTTC; cdr3_aa: CASRQAYEQYF; d_call: .; j_call: TRBJ2-7; clone_size: .; v_call: TRBV10-2
cdr3_nt: TGTGCCAGCAGCCAGGGGGCCTATGGCTACACCTTC; cdr3_aa: CASSQGAYGYTF; d_call: TRBD1; j_call: TRBJ1-2; clone_size: many; v_call: TRBV12-3/TRBV12-4
cdr3_nt: TGTGCCAGCAGTCCTCTAGCGGGAAGCTCCTACGAGCAGTACTTC; cdr3_aa: CASSPLAGSSYEQYF; d_call: TRBD2; j_call: TRBJ2-7; clone_size: few; v_call: TRBV6-2/TRBV6-3
cdr3_nt: TGCGCCAGCAGCTTGCGGAGGGACACAGATACGCAGTATTTT; cdr3_aa: CASSLRRDTDTQYF; d_call: .; j_call: TRBJ2-3; clone_size: .; v_call: TRBV5-1
cdr3_nt: TGTGCCAGCAGCCGGGGAGCCAACATCCCAGATACGCAGTATTTT; cdr3_aa: CASSRGANIPDTQYF; d_call: .; j_call: TRBJ2-3; clone_size: .; v_call: TRBV7-8
cdr3_nt: TGTGCCAGCAGTAGTAGCACGGGAACAGATGCGCAGTATTTT; cdr3_aa: CASSSSTGTDAQYF; d_call: .; j_call: TRBJ2-3; clone_size: .; v_call: TRBV12-3/TRBV12-4
cdr3_nt: TGTGCCAGCAGCCTTTCACCCAGGGGTAACTACGAGCAGTACTTC; cdr3_aa: CASSLSPRGNYEQYF; d_call: .; j_call: TRBJ2-7; clone_size: few; v_call: TRBV5-5
cdr3_nt: TGTGCCAGCAGCCCCCTCAGGGGTACTAATGAAAAACTGTTTTTT; cdr3_aa: CASSPLRGTNEKLFF; d_call: .; j_call: TRBJ1-4; clone_size: .; v_call: TRBV3-1
cdr3_nt: TGTGCCAGCAGCCTCGGGCCCCAAAGGGATGAAAAACTGTTTTTT; cdr3_aa: CASSLGPQRDEKLFF; d_call: .; j_call: TRBJ1-4; clone_size: .; v_call: TRBV7-9
cdr3_nt: TGTGCCAGCAGCCAGATCCCGTGGGGCGGGGCCAAAAACATTCAGTACTTC; cdr3_aa: CASSQIPWGGAKNIQYF; d_call: .; j_call: TRBJ2-4; clone_size: .; v_call: TRBV3-1
cdr3_nt: TGTGCCAGTCGACAGGGTCTCGGGCCCCAGCATTTT; cdr3_aa: CASRQGLGPQHF; d_call: TRBD1; j_call: TRBJ1-5; clone_size: .; v_call: TRBV25-1
cdr3_nt: TGCGCCAGCAGCTTGATGGATTCCTACGAGCAGTACTTC; cdr3_aa: CASSLMDSYEQYF; d_call: .; j_call: TRBJ2-7; clone_size: many; v_call: TRBV12-3/TRBV12-4
cdr3_nt: TGTGCCTGGACTGGCAGGGAGATGGATAGCAATCAGCCCCAGCATTTT; cdr3_aa: CAWTGREMDSNQPQHF; d_call: .; j_call: TRBJ1-5; clone_size: .; v_call: TRBV30
cdr3_nt: TGTGCCAGCTCACAAAGTAGCAATCAGCCCCAGCATTTT; cdr3_aa: CASSQSSNQPQHF; d_call: .; j_call: TRBJ1-5; clone_size: .; v_call: TRBV18
cdr3_nt: TGTGCCAGCAGTTTAGCGCCGAGGGGAGTTGGGGAGACCCAGTACTTC; cdr3_aa: CASSLAPRGVGETQYF; d_call: .; j_call: TRBJ2-5; clone_size: .; v_call: TRBV12-3/TRBV12-4
cdr3_nt: TGTGCCAGCAGCCAAGGGCCAGACGGAGCGGAGGAGACCCAGTACTTC; cdr3_aa: CASSQGPDGAEETQYF; d_call: .; j_call: TRBJ2-5; clone_size: .; v_call: TRBV3-1
cdr3_nt: TGTGCCAGCAGTTACTGGGGGAACTATGGCTACACCTTC; cdr3_aa: CASSYWGNYGYTF; d_call: .; j_call: TRBJ1-2; clone_size: few; v_call: TRBV6-5
cdr3_nt: TGTGCCAGCAGCCCCCTGGGGGCGAAGCGGGGGGTGCCTAGCACAGATACGCAGTATTTT; cdr3_aa: CASSPLGAKRGVPSTDTQYF; d_call: TRBD2; j_call: TRBJ2-3; clone_size: few; v_call: TRBV7-6
cdr3_nt: TGTGCCACTATATATGGCGGGAGATCTGTAGAGACCCAGTACTTC; cdr3_aa: CATIYGGRSVETQYF; d_call: TRBD2; j_call: TRBJ2-5; clone_size: few; v_call: TRBV6-6
cdr3_nt: TGCAGCGTCGAACAGAGGGAGGATCAGCCCCAGCATTTT; cdr3_aa: CSVEQREDQPQHF; d_call: .; j_call: TRBJ1-5; clone_size: few; v_call: TRBV29-1
cdr3_nt: TGCAGTGCGGGAGTCGTCGGGGACTACGAGCAGTACTTC; cdr3_aa: CSAGVVGDYEQYF; d_call: .; j_call: TRBJ2-7; clone_size: .; v_call: TRBV20-1
cdr3_nt: TGTGCCAGCAGCCCTAGCGGGGGCAAAAACATTCAGTACTTC; cdr3_aa: CASSPSGGKNIQYF; d_call: TRBD2; j_call: TRBJ2-4; clone_size: .; v_call: TRBV9
cdr3_nt: TGTGCCAGCAGCTTAGCGGTGCGGGGGGAAACCTACGAGCAGTACTTC; cdr3_aa: CASSLAVRGETYEQYF; d_call: TRBD2; j_call: TRBJ2-7; clone_size: few; v_call: TRBV7-2
cdr3_nt: TGTGCCAGCAGGATAACAAACAGGGGGACTGAAGCTTTCTTT; cdr3_aa: CASRITNRGTEAFF; d_call: TRBD1; j_call: TRBJ1-1; clone_size: .; v_call: TRBV2
cdr3_nt: TGTGCCAGCATGGTGGAGAATGAGCAGTTCTTC; cdr3_aa: CASMVENEQFF; d_call: .; j_call: TRBJ2-1; clone_size: .; v_call: TRBV13
cdr3_nt: TGCGCCAGCAGCTTGAAAGCGGGAGACACCTACGAGCAGTACTTC; cdr3_aa: CASSLKAGDTYEQYF; d_call: TRBD2; j_call: TRBJ2-7; clone_size: many; v_call: TRBV5-1
cdr3_nt: TGTGCCATCAGTGTCGGGGAGACCACAGATACGCAGTATTTT; cdr3_aa: CAISVGETTDTQYF; d_call: .; j_call: TRBJ2-3; clone_size: few; v_call: TRBV10-3
cdr3_nt: TGTGCCACCAGTGATGCGAGCGGGAGGTGGAATGAGCAGTTCTTC; cdr3_aa: CATSDASGRWNEQFF; d_call: TRBD2; j_call: TRBJ2-1; clone_size: .; v_call: TRBV24-1
cdr3_nt: TGTGCCACCAGTGATGAGACAAACACTGAAGCTTTCTTT; cdr3_aa: CATSDETNTEAFF; d_call: .; j_call: TRBJ1-1; clone_size: .; v_call: TRBV24-1
cdr3_nt: TGTGCCAGCAGTTACAGGGGGCAGGATGAGCAGTTCTTC; cdr3_aa: CASSYRGQDEQFF; d_call: TRBD1; j_call: TRBJ2-1; clone_size: .; v_call: TRBV6-6
cdr3_nt: TGTGCCAGCAGTCCTCCACCGGGGAACGCTGGCTACACCTTC; cdr3_aa: CASSPPPGNAGYTF; d_call: .; j_call: TRBJ1-2; clone_size: .; v_call: TRBV6-5
cdr3_nt: TGTGCCAGCAGTTTCGGACAGGGGAAACGTGAGCAGTTCTTC; cdr3_aa: CASSFGQGKREQFF; d_call: TRBD1; j_call: TRBJ2-1; clone_size: .; v_call: TRBV12-3/TRBV12-4
cdr3_nt: TGTGCCAGCAGCCCGATGTCGAGCTCCTACGAGCAGTACTTC; cdr3_aa: CASSPMSSSYEQYF; d_call: .; j_call: TRBJ2-7; clone_size: .; v_call: TRBV7-9
cdr3_nt: TGCGCCAGCAGCTTGACAGGACAGGGTCAATCCTATAATTCACCCCTCCACTTT; cdr3_aa: CASSLTGQGQSYNSPLHF; d_call: TRBD1; j_call: TRBJ1-6; clone_size: .; v_call: TRBV5-1
cdr3_nt: TGTGCCAGCAGACATAGCGGGAGGGCCGGCAATGAGCAGTTCTTC; cdr3_aa: CASRHSGRAGNEQFF; d_call: TRBD2; j_call: TRBJ2-1; clone_size: .; v_call: TRBV11-2
cdr3_nt: TGTGCCAGCAGACCCTACACGGGAGGGGATGAAAAACTGTTTTTT; cdr3_aa: CASRPYTGGDEKLFF; d_call: .; j_call: TRBJ1-4; clone_size: .; v_call: TRBV12-3/TRBV12-4
cdr3_nt: TGCGCCAGCGGGGATCGTGACACTGAAGCTTTCTTT; cdr3_aa: CASGDRDTEAFF; d_call: .; j_call: TRBJ1-1; clone_size: once; v_call: TRBV5-1
cdr3_nt: TGTGCCAGCAGTTTGGAGGCGGGTAGGAAACAAGAGACCCAGTACTTC; cdr3_aa: CASSLEAGRKQETQYF; d_call: .; j_call: TRBJ2-5; clone_size: .; v_call: TRBV12-3/TRBV12-4
cdr3_nt: TGTGCCAGCAGTTCAAGCCTTCAAGAGACCCAGTACTTC; cdr3_aa: CASSSSLQETQYF; d_call: .; j_call: TRBJ2-5; clone_size: .; v_call: TRBV12-3/TRBV12-4
cdr3_nt: TGTGCCAGCAGCTCCAACACGGAAAGCACAGATACGCAGTATTTT; cdr3_aa: CASSSNTESTDTQYF; d_call: .; j_call: TRBJ2-3; clone_size: .; v_call: TRBV7-3